Below, one T cell receptor beta chain is given with its context. The antigen is not known. These data belong to a study of CD4+ T cells in melanoma. Study observations and caveats: Reportedly, melanoma neoantigen-specific CD4+ T cells showed varied differentiation states. CD8+ T cell, macrophage and B cell function reportedly correlated with neoantigen-specific CD4+ T cells.

Method: immunoSEQ multiplex PCR; TCRdb's copy keeps in-frame clones and lacks some. The sample carries some 110,000 clones, over 80% recorded once. The CDR3 runs 12 residues. Trimming took off 3 bases at V and 10 bases at J, with 12 bases between the two ends. CDR1 and CDR2 from the germline V gene are MNHEY and SMNVEV (reference sequence). V is TRBV27 and J is TRBJ1-1; D is ambiguous. Sequenced input: peripheral blood. The receptor comes from a human donor with melanoma. The CDR3 DNA reads as TGTGCCAGCAGTTTCCCCGGGAGCCCAGCTTTCTTT. This sequence encodes CASSFPGSPAFF.